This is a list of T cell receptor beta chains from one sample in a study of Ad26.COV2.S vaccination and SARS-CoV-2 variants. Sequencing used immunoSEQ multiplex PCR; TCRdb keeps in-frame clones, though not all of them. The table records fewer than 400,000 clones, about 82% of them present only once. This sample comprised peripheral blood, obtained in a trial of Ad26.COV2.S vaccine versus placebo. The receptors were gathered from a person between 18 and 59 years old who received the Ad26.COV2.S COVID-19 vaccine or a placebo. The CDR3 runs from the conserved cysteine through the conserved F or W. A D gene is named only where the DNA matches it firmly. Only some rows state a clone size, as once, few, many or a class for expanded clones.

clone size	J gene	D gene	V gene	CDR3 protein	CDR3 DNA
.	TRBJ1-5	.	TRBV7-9	CASSLPGSNQPQHF	TGTGCCAGCAGCTTACCAGGGTCCAATCAGCCCCAGCATTTT
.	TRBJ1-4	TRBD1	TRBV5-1	CASSPQGQTNEKLFF	TGCGCCAGCAGCCCACAGGGGCAGACTAATGAAAAACTGTTTTTT
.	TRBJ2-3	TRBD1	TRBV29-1	CSVEGDRAGDTQYF	TGCAGCGTTGAAGGGGACAGGGCTGGGGATACGCAGTATTTT
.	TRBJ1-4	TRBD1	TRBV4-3	CASSTGGANTNEKLFF	TGCGCCAGTTCGACAGGGGGCGCGAATACTAATGAAAAACTGTTTTTT
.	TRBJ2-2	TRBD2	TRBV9	CASSVATRTSGGPGTGELFF	TGTGCCAGCAGCGTAGCTACCCGGACTAGCGGGGGCCCCGGAACCGGGGAGCTGTTTTTT
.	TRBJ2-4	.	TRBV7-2	CASSLRSGTYNKNIQYF	TGTGCCAGCAGCTTGCGATCCGGGACATACAACAAAAACATTCAGTACTTC
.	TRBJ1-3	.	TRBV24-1	CATSKTGIPIYF	TGTGCCACCAGCAAAACAGGGATTCCCATATATTTT
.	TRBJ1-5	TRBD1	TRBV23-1	CASSQPCLDRGRRQPQHF	TGCGCCAGCAGTCAACCTTGCCTAGACAGGGGTCGCAGGCAGCCCCAGCATTTT
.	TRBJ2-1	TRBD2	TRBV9	CASRASGDNEQFF	TGTGCCAGCAGGGCTAGCGGGGACAATGAGCAGTTCTTC
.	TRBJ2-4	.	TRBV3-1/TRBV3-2	CASSHAAEGNIQYF	TGTGCCAGCAGCCATGCCGCGGAGGGGAACATTCAGTACTTC
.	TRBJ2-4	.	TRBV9	CASSVEGGVENIQYF	TGTGCCAGCAGCGTAGAAGGTGGGGTGGAAAACATTCAGTACTTC
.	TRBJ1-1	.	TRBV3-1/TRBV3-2	CASSPVSGEGTEAFF	TGTGCCAGCAGCCCCGTTAGCGGGGAGGGAACTGAAGCTTTCTTT
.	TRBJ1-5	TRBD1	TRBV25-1	CASSRTGGHSNQPQHF	TGTGCCAGCAGTAGGACAGGGGGCCATAGCAATCAGCCCCAGCATTTT
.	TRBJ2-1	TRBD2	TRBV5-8	CASSLEGTTYNEQFF	TGTGCCAGCAGCCTCGAAGGGACTACATACAATGAGCAGTTCTTC
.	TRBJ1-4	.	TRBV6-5	CASSRRRTNEKLFF	TGTGCCAGCAGCCGTCGACGGACTAATGAAAAACTGTTTTTT
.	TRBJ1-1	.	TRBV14	CASRGLNTEAFF	TGTGCCAGCAGAGGGCTGAACACTGAAGCTTTCTTT
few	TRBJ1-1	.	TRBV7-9	CASSLHYTEAFF	TGTGCCAGCAGCCTCCACTACACTGAAGCTTTCTTT